This T cell receptor beta chain was recovered during a study of CD8+CD57+ T cells in acquired aplastic anemia. Study background: Mean yield of DNA from sorted CD4+ and CD8+ cells was approximately 3 ug. The study's findings and limits: Roughly 31 was the count of CD8+ CDR3 sequences that patients shared with controls.

This clonotype was detected ten times or more. Its target is not known. The study profiled TCR beta VDJ and CDR3 using genomic DNA as template. One entry per CDR3 protein, called by TCRdb with MiXCR from the reads. The sample lists some 140,000 distinct CDR3 sequences; more than 35% were seen once. Germline CDR1 is KGHDR and CDR2 is SFDVKD. The CDR3 length is 13 residues. V shed 11 bases and J 6 bases; nucleotides not matched to a gene: 9. The sequencing sample was made of sorted CD4+, CD8+, or CD8+CD57+ T cells (not recorded which) from PBMCs. This TCR came from a human donor in good health, serving as a control. This chain joins TRBV24-1 and TRBJ1-5; 7 bases map to TRBD1. This CDR3 reads CAIQGPDGQPQHF. CDR3 coding DNA: TGTGCCATACAGGGGCCTGACGGTCAGCCCCAGCATTTT.